Listed below are T cell receptor beta chains from one sample, sequenced in a study of OX40 agonist ivuxolimab in advanced cancers. The data were produced by immunoSEQ multiplex PCR, yet TCRdb's version contains in-frame clones alone and is incomplete. Of about 58,000 clones in the sample, 88% were seen once. The material was CD4+ or CD8+ T cells sorted from blood, obtained in a trial of the OX40 agonist ivuxolimab. The receptors stem from an adult with an advanced solid tumor such as melanoma, head and neck, liver or kidney cancer. The CDR3 runs from the conserved cysteine through the conserved F or W. A D gene is named only where the DNA matches it firmly. Not all rows give a size; the values are once, few, many and, for expanded clones, a class.

cdr3_nt: TGTGCCAGCAGTGAAGCGGACCTGGGGGAGCAGTACTTC
cdr3_aa: CASSEADLGEQYF
clone_size: NA
d_call: NA
v_call: TRBV2
j_call: TRBJ2-7

cdr3_nt: TGTGCCAGTAGTATAGGGGGGATTCAGTACTTC
cdr3_aa: CASSIGGIQYF
clone_size: NA
d_call: NA
v_call: TRBV19
j_call: TRBJ2-4

cdr3_nt: TGTGCCAGCACCATCTCAAGGGTCTCGCAACAGTTCTACGAGCAGTACTTC
cdr3_aa: CASTISRVSQQFYEQYF
clone_size: NA
d_call: NA
v_call: TRBV5-5
j_call: TRBJ2-7

cdr3_nt: TGCGCCAGCAGTCAATCCAGGGGGATCACTGAAGCTTTCTTT
cdr3_aa: CASSQSRGITEAFF
clone_size: NA
d_call: TRBD1
v_call: TRBV23-1
j_call: TRBJ1-1

cdr3_nt: TGTGCCAGCTCACCCCAGGCGAACACCGGGGAGCTGTTTTTT
cdr3_aa: CASSPQANTGELFF
clone_size: NA
d_call: NA
v_call: TRBV18
j_call: TRBJ2-2

cdr3_nt: TGTGCCAGCAGTTACTCTCTTCGTTACGAGCAGTACTTC
cdr3_aa: CASSYSLRYEQYF
clone_size: NA
d_call: NA
v_call: TRBV6-6
j_call: TRBJ2-7

cdr3_nt: TGCGCCAGCAGCTTGCGACAGAGCGCGAACACCGGGGAGCTGTTTTTT
cdr3_aa: CASSLRQSANTGELFF
clone_size: NA
d_call: NA
v_call: TRBV5-1
j_call: TRBJ2-2

cdr3_nt: TGTGCCACCAGCAGGACTAGCGTGACCTACAATGAGCAGTTCTTC
cdr3_aa: CATSRTSVTYNEQFF
clone_size: NA
d_call: TRBD2
v_call: TRBV15
j_call: TRBJ2-1

cdr3_nt: TGTGCCAGCTCACCAGTCAGTTTGAACACTGAAGCTTTCTTT
cdr3_aa: CASSPVSLNTEAFF
clone_size: NA
d_call: NA
v_call: TRBV18
j_call: TRBJ1-1

cdr3_nt: TGTGCCACCAGCCAGTGGGGGCGAACTAACGAGCAGTACTTC
cdr3_aa: CATSQWGRTNEQYF
clone_size: NA
d_call: NA
v_call: TRBV15
j_call: TRBJ2-7

cdr3_nt: TGTGCCAGCAGAACAGGGGGGGAAAAACTGTTTTTT
cdr3_aa: CASRTGGEKLFF
clone_size: NA
d_call: TRBD1
v_call: TRBV28
j_call: TRBJ1-4

cdr3_nt: TGCGCCAGCAGCTTGGAAGCGGGGGGCAACGTCGATACGCAGTATTTT
cdr3_aa: CASSLEAGGNVDTQYF
clone_size: NA
d_call: TRBD2
v_call: TRBV5-1
j_call: TRBJ2-3

cdr3_nt: TGTGCCAGTAGTGTACAGGGGGCTTCTCGTGGCTACACCTTC
cdr3_aa: CASSVQGASRGYTF
clone_size: NA
d_call: TRBD1
v_call: TRBV19
j_call: TRBJ1-2

cdr3_nt: TGTGCCAGCAGCTTAGTGGCAGGACCGTCCTACGAGCAGTACTTC
cdr3_aa: CASSLVAGPSYEQYF
clone_size: once
d_call: NA
v_call: TRBV11-2
j_call: TRBJ2-7

cdr3_nt: TGTGCCAGTAGTATAGATGGGGGTACCGGGGAGCTGTTTTTT
cdr3_aa: CASSIDGGTGELFF
clone_size: NA
d_call: NA
v_call: TRBV19
j_call: TRBJ2-2

cdr3_nt: TGTGCCAGCAGCAACTACGATGAGCAGTTCTTC
cdr3_aa: CASSNYDEQFF
clone_size: NA
d_call: NA
v_call: TRBV7-9
j_call: TRBJ2-1

cdr3_nt: TGTGCCAGCAGCCTCCAGGCAGGGTCGAACACTGAAGCTTTCTTT
cdr3_aa: CASSLQAGSNTEAFF
clone_size: once
d_call: NA
v_call: TRBV7-2
j_call: TRBJ1-1

cdr3_nt: TGTGCCAGCAGACCGCCCCAGTATAGCAATCAGCCCCAGCATTTT
cdr3_aa: CASRPPQYSNQPQHF
clone_size: once
d_call: NA
v_call: TRBV28
j_call: TRBJ1-5

cdr3_nt: TGTGCCAGCAGCAAAAGACTAGCGGGAGCTGGAGATACGCAGTATTTT
cdr3_aa: CASSKRLAGAGDTQYF
clone_size: NA
d_call: TRBD2
v_call: TRBV7-3
j_call: TRBJ2-3

cdr3_nt: TGTGCCAGCAGTCCCGGGGGAAAACACAATGAGCAGTTCTTC
cdr3_aa: CASSPGGKHNEQFF
clone_size: NA
d_call: NA
v_call: TRBV7-3
j_call: TRBJ2-1

cdr3_nt: TGTGCCAGTAGCCCACCCGGCAATTTCTACGAGCAGTACTTC
cdr3_aa: CASSPPGNFYEQYF
clone_size: NA
d_call: NA
v_call: TRBV19
j_call: TRBJ2-7

cdr3_nt: TGCGCCAGCAGCCAAGCGGAAGGTTCACAGGGCCCCTATGGCTACACCTTC
cdr3_aa: CASSQAEGSQGPYGYTF
clone_size: NA
d_call: NA
v_call: TRBV4-1
j_call: TRBJ1-2

cdr3_nt: TGTGCCAGCAGCCCAGGCCTCTCAGAGGATACGCAGTATTTT
cdr3_aa: CASSPGLSEDTQYF
clone_size: NA
d_call: NA
v_call: TRBV7-3
j_call: TRBJ2-3

cdr3_nt: TGTGCCAGCAGCACCCGGGACAGGGGGCGAGAAAAACTGTTTTTT
cdr3_aa: CASSTRDRGREKLFF
clone_size: NA
d_call: TRBD1
v_call: TRBV7-9
j_call: TRBJ1-4

cdr3_nt: TGTGCCAGCTCACCGCCCGTGTTGGACACCATATATTTT
cdr3_aa: CASSPPVLDTIYF
clone_size: NA
d_call: NA
v_call: TRBV18
j_call: TRBJ1-3

cdr3_nt: TGCGCCAGCAGCCAAGATAGGAAAAGGGGGGTTGAAAAACTGTTTTTT
cdr3_aa: CASSQDRKRGVEKLFF
clone_size: few
d_call: NA
v_call: TRBV4-3
j_call: TRBJ1-4

cdr3_nt: TGTGCCAGTAGTATCCGACAGTCCCCCGGTCAAGCTTTCTTT
cdr3_aa: CASSIRQSPGQAFF
clone_size: NA
d_call: NA
v_call: TRBV19
j_call: TRBJ1-1

cdr3_nt: TGTGCCAGCGTCTCACCCTCCTACGAGCAGTACTTC
cdr3_aa: CASVSPSYEQYF
clone_size: NA
d_call: NA
v_call: TRBV6-5
j_call: TRBJ2-7

cdr3_nt: TGTGCCAGCAGCCCCCCGAGTTTGCCCACTCCAGATACGCAGTATTTT
cdr3_aa: CASSPPSLPTPDTQYF
clone_size: NA
d_call: NA
v_call: TRBV28
j_call: TRBJ2-3

cdr3_nt: TGTGCCAGCGGGCCGGGACCCCACGAGCAGTACTTC
cdr3_aa: CASGPGPHEQYF
clone_size: NA
d_call: NA
v_call: TRBV28
j_call: TRBJ2-7

cdr3_nt: TGTGCCAGCAGCTTCCAGGGGGTCTTAAGTGAAGCTTTCTTT
cdr3_aa: CASSFQGVLSEAFF
clone_size: NA
d_call: TRBD1
v_call: TRBV5-6
j_call: TRBJ1-1